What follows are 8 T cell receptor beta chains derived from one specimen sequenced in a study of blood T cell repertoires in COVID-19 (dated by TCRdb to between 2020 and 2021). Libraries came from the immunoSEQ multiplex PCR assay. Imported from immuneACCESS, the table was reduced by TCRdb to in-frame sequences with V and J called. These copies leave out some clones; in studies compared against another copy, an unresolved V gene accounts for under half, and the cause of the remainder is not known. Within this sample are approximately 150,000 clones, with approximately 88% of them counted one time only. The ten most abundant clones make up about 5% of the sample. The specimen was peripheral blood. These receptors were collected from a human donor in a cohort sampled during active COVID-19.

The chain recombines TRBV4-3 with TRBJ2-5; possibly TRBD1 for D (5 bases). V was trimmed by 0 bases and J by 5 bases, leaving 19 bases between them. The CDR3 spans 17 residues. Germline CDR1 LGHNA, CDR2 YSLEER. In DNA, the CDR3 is TGCGCCAGCAGCCAAGAGGTGGCCAGGGATATGGAGGAGACCCAGTACTTC. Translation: CASSQEVARDMEETQYF.

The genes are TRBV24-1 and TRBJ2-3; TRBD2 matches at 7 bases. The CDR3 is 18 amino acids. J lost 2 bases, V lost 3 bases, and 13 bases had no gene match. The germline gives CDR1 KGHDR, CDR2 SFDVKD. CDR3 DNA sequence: TGTGCCACCAGTGATCCCCCGGGAGGTAGCGGGTCCACAGATACGCAGTATTTT. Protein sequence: CATSDPPGGSGSTDTQYF.

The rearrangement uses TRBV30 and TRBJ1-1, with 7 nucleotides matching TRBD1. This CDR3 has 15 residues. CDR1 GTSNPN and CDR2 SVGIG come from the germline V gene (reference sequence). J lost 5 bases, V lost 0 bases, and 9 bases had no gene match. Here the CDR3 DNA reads TGTGCCTGGAGTGTAGCCAGGGGGTTTACAACTGAAGCTTTCTTT. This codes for CAWSVARGFTTEAFF.

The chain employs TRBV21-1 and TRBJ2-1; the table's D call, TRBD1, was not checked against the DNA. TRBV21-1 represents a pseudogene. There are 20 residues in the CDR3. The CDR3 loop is CASSKKIIGDRGPYYNEQFF. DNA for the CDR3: TGTGCCAGCAGCAAAAAAATTATAGGCGATAGGGGCCCCTACTACAATGAGCAGTTCTTC.

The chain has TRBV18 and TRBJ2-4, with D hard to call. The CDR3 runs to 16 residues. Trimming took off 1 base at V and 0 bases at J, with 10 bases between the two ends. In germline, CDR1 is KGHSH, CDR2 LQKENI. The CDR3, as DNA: TGTGCCAGCTCACCACGGGCAGAGATAGCCAAAAACATTCAGTACTTC. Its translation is CASSPRAEIAKNIQYF.

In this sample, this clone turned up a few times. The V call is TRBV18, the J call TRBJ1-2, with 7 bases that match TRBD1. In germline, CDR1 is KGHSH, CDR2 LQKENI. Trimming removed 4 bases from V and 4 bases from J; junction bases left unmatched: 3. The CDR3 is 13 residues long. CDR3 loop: CASSRTGVYGYTF. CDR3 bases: TGTGCCAGCTCACGGACAGGCGTCTATGGCTACACCTTC. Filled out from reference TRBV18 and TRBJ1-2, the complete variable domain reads NAGVMQNPRHLVRRRGQEARLRCSPMKGHSHVYWYRQLPEEGLKFMVYLQKENIIDESGMPKERFSAEFPKEGPSILRIQQVVRGDSAAYFCASSRTGVYGYTFGSGTRLTVV.

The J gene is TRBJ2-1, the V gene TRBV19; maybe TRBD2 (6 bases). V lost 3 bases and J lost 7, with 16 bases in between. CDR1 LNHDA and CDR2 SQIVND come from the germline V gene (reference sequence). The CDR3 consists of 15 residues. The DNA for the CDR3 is TGTGCCAGTAGTATGTCGACTAGTTCTGGAAATGAGCAGTTCTTC. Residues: CASSMSTSSGNEQFF.

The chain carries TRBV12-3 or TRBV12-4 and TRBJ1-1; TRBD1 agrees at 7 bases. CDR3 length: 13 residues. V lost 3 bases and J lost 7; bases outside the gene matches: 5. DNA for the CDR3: TGTGCCAGCAGTTTCTCGACAGGGAGTGAAGCTTTCTTT. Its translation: CASSFSTGSEAFF.